This T cell receptor (beta chain) was documented in a study of T cell responses to AZD1222 COVID-19 vaccine. The germline CDR1 and CDR2 sequences are MNHEY and SMNVEV (reference sequence). V was clipped by 3 bases and J by 10 bases; unmatched bases: 6. This CDR3 contains 14 residues. Study-wide results and limits: Targets within unmutated variant regions were reportedly found for nearly half of spike-specific TCRs. CD4 TCRs covered the whole spike, strongest at regions 160-218 and 743-854.

Libraries were prepared by immunoSEQ multiplex PCR; TCRdb keeps only in-frame clonotypes and omits some of them. The data contain around 140,000 clones, about 90% of them seen just once; the ten biggest clones take up 3.5% to 4%. A remark on this clone: Its target is unknown.

Both about-4-week and about-12-week second-dose recipients were combined. The input for sequencing was peripheral blood, taken 28 days after the second AZD1222 dose. The rearrangement joins TRBV27 to TRBJ1-6; 7 positions match TRBD1. This sequence was found in an adult who received the AZD1222 COVID-19 vaccine. Here the CDR3 reads CASSLEGATSPLHF. The CDR3, as DNA: TGTGCCAGCAGTTTGGAGGGGGCGACATCACCCCTCCACTTT.